The 8 T cell receptor beta chains listed next were all sequenced from one sample in a study of graft-versus-host responses after intestinal transplantation. This table comes from immunoSEQ multiplex PCR, and its TCRdb copy is limited to in-frame clones, with some not included. The sample has about 120,000 clones, 90% seen once. These TCRs are of unknown antigen specificity. The specimen comprised unstimulated CD4+ T cells sorted from spleen or lymph node cells, sampled before intestinal transplant. Receptors were obtained from a human donor who received an intestinal transplant.

This chain uses TRBV5-1 with TRBJ2-1, with 7 bases aligning to TRBD2. Per the germline V gene, CDR1 is SGHRS and CDR2 is YFSETQ. The V segment lost 3 bases and the J segment 0 bases; nucleotides outside the gene matches: 3. The CDR3 is made up of 15 amino acids. CDR3 residues: CASSSSGHSYNEQFF. CDR3 bases: TGCGCCAGCAGCTCTAGCGGCCACTCCTACAATGAGCAGTTCTTC.

V gene TRBV7-6 combines with J gene TRBJ2-7, with a weak D call TRBD2 (6 bases). Germline lookup yields CDR1 SGHVS and CDR2 FNYEAQ. The V and J ends lost 5 bases and 5 bases respectively, with 22 bases between them. This CDR3 is 16 amino acids long. Here the CDR3 DNA reads TGTGCCAGCAGCCCCTTACACTGGCGGGGTGAGAACGAGCAGTACTTC. Encoded protein: CASSPLHWRGENEQYF. Combining the CDR3 with reference TRBV7-6 and TRBJ2-7 gives the whole variable domain GAGVSQSPRYKVTKRGQDVALRCDPISGHVSLYWYRQALGQGPEFLTYFNYEAQQDKSGLPNDRFSAERPEGSISTLTIQRTEQRDSAMYRCASSPLHWRGENEQYFGPGTRLTVT.

The chain couples TRBV9 to TRBJ2-3; the D gene is possibly TRBD2 (5 bases). The CDR3 spans 17 residues. Per the germline V gene, CDR1 is SGDLS and CDR2 is YYNGEE. With 4 bases removed from V and 4 bases from J, the gap between germline ends came to 22 bases. In DNA, the CDR3 is TGTGCCAGCAGCCCCCGGGCGCTAGCAGGTCAGGCAGATACGCAGTATTTT. It is translated as CASSPRALAGQADTQYF.

CDR3 amino acids: CASSDPGTSLETQYF. The CDR3 DNA reads TGTGCCAGCAGTGACCCCGGGACTAGTCTGGAGACCCAGTACTTC. The V and J genes are TRBV6-1 and TRBJ2-5; 8 nucleotides match TRBD2. V shed 3 bases, J shed 5 bases, and the junction held 8 bases outside the gene matches. Germline V gene data show CDR1 as MNHNS and CDR2 as SASEGT. There are 15 residues in the CDR3.

The rearrangement links TRBV28 to TRBJ2-7; 7 bases fit TRBD1. CDR1 and CDR2 (germline): MDHEN, SYDVKM. The CDR3 length is 18 residues. V shed 6 bases, J shed 0 bases, and the junction held 17 bases outside the gene matches. In nucleotides, the CDR3 is TGTGCCAGCAGAGCCTGGGTCCTCTCGACAGGGTACTCCTACGAGCAGTACTTC. Translated, it gives CASRAWVLSTGYSYEQYF.

The rearrangement links TRBV21-1 to TRBJ2-7; TRBD2 reflects the table's D call only, with no check against the DNA. TRBV21-1 represents a pseudogene. CDR3 length: 21 residues. CDR3 loop: CASSKAFGRDSEGTYSYEQYF. The CDR3 DNA follows: TGTGCCAGCAGCAAAGCGTTTGGCCGGGACTCGGAGGGTACCTACTCCTACGAGCAGTACTTC.

The V call is TRBV7-8, the J call TRBJ2-3; D may be TRBD2 (5 bases). CDR1 is SGHVS, CDR2 FQNEAQ, per germline. Trimming took off 3 bases at V and 2 bases at J, with 12 bases between the two ends. The CDR3 has 15 residues. CDR3 sequence reads: CASSLDGGYTDTQYF. The DNA for the CDR3 is TGTGCCAGCAGCTTGGATGGAGGATACACAGATACGCAGTATTTT.

Turning to this clone: At one end, the junction sequence differs from germline, possibly due to a read error. The rearrangement uses TRBV5-6 and TRBJ2-5; 7 positions agree with TRBD1. The length of the CDR3 is 13 residues. Germline V lookup: CDR1 SGHDT, CDR2 YYEEEE. CDR3 protein: CASSLALTGQGDF. CDR3 DNA: TGTGCCAGCAGCTTGGCCTTGACGGGCCAGGGGGACTTC.